The rows below give T cell receptor beta chains drawn from one sample of a study of preoperative IRX-2 immunotherapy in early breast cancer. Generated by immunoSEQ multiplex PCR, the TCRdb table keeps only in-frame clones and is missing some. The sample lists about 6,000 clones; approximately 60% were seen once. This specimen consisted of tumor tissue, obtained before IRX-2 immunotherapy. These receptors were obtained from a human donor with breast cancer. Both conserved end residues are part of each CDR3. Each record gives: D gene, V gene, clone size, J gene, CDR3 DNA, CDR3 protein. D genes are given only for firm matches. For some rows the clone size is stated as once, few or many, or as a class when expanded; others skip it.

d_call: .; v_call: TRBV25-1; clone_size: .; j_call: TRBJ2-2; cdr3_nt: TGTGCCAGCAGACAGCCGAACACCGGGGAGCTGTTTTTT; cdr3_aa: CASRQPNTGELFF
d_call: .; v_call: TRBV25-1; clone_size: .; j_call: TRBJ1-4; cdr3_nt: TGTGCCAGCAGTGAAGCCCCAGGGAGTAATGAAAAACTGTTTTTT; cdr3_aa: CASSEAPGSNEKLFF
d_call: .; v_call: TRBV11-3; clone_size: .; j_call: TRBJ2-1; cdr3_nt: TGTGCCAGCAGCTTAGTCACTACAGGGAACAATGAGCAGTTCTTC; cdr3_aa: CASSLVTTGNNEQFF
d_call: .; v_call: TRBV19; clone_size: .; j_call: TRBJ2-7; cdr3_nt: TGTGCCAGTAGTACCATCACAACAGGGCACTACGAGCAGTACTTC; cdr3_aa: CASSTITTGHYEQYF
d_call: .; v_call: TRBV30; clone_size: .; j_call: TRBJ1-5; cdr3_nt: TGTGCCTGGAGGACACAGGGTAGCAATCAGCCCCAGCATTTT; cdr3_aa: CAWRTQGSNQPQHF
d_call: .; v_call: TRBV11-3; clone_size: medium-sized; j_call: TRBJ1-2; cdr3_nt: TGTGCCAGCACCCCCACTGGGGGGAGGGATGGCTACACCTTC; cdr3_aa: CASTPTGGRDGYTF
d_call: .; v_call: TRBV6-8; clone_size: .; j_call: TRBJ2-1; cdr3_nt: TGTGCCAGCAGTTACAACTCTTACAATGAGCAGTTCTTC; cdr3_aa: CASSYNSYNEQFF
d_call: .; v_call: TRBV11-3; clone_size: few; j_call: TRBJ1-1; cdr3_nt: TGTGCCAGCACTTTAACCCCGACAGCCGTGAACACTGAAGCTTTCTTT; cdr3_aa: CASTLTPTAVNTEAFF
d_call: .; v_call: TRBV18; clone_size: .; j_call: TRBJ2-1; cdr3_nt: TGTGCCAGCTCACCACCCTGGCGGAGGGGGGCCTCTGAGCAGTTCTTC; cdr3_aa: CASSPPWRRGASEQFF
d_call: TRBD1; v_call: TRBV14; clone_size: .; j_call: TRBJ1-3; cdr3_nt: TGTACCAGCAGCGCCCTAGGAGGGGGCGCAGGGGGAAACACCATATATTTT; cdr3_aa: CTSSALGGGAGGNTIYF
d_call: .; v_call: TRBV5-1; clone_size: .; j_call: TRBJ2-1; cdr3_nt: TGCGCCAGCAACCCGGTATCGGGTTACAATGAGCAGTTCTTC; cdr3_aa: CASNPVSGYNEQFF
d_call: .; v_call: TRBV19; clone_size: .; j_call: TRBJ1-5; cdr3_nt: TGTGCCACCAGTACGGGGGGAGGCAGCAATCAGCCCCAGCATTTT; cdr3_aa: CATSTGGGSNQPQHF
d_call: TRBD2; v_call: TRBV7-6; clone_size: few; j_call: TRBJ2-7; cdr3_nt: TGTGCCAGCAGCCAAGCGGGGGGGGCTCCCGAGCAGTACTTC; cdr3_aa: CASSQAGGAPEQYF
d_call: TRBD2; v_call: TRBV11-3; clone_size: .; j_call: TRBJ2-3; cdr3_nt: TGTGCCAGCAGCCCAGATAGCGGGAGGTTCACAGATACGCAGTATTTT; cdr3_aa: CASSPDSGRFTDTQYF
d_call: .; v_call: TRBV6-8; clone_size: .; j_call: TRBJ2-5; cdr3_nt: TGTGCCAGCACTAACGGACTTACGGAGACCCAGTACTTC; cdr3_aa: CASTNGLTETQYF
d_call: .; v_call: TRBV7-6; clone_size: .; j_call: TRBJ1-1; cdr3_nt: TGTGCCAGCAGCCCCGAGGGGCAAACCATGAACACTGAAGCTTTCTTT; cdr3_aa: CASSPEGQTMNTEAFF
d_call: .; v_call: TRBV18; clone_size: few; j_call: TRBJ2-7; cdr3_nt: TGTGCCAGCTCACCTAGGACGGGCTACGAGCAGTACTTC; cdr3_aa: CASSPRTGYEQYF
d_call: .; v_call: TRBV11-3; clone_size: medium-sized; j_call: TRBJ1-4; cdr3_nt: TGTGCCAGCAGCTTGAATTTGGCAGGGCAAAATGAAAAACTGTTTTTT; cdr3_aa: CASSLNLAGQNEKLFF
d_call: TRBD1; v_call: TRBV6-8; clone_size: .; j_call: TRBJ2-7; cdr3_nt: TGTGCCAGCGGACAGGGTCCGTACGAGCAGTACTTC; cdr3_aa: CASGQGPYEQYF
d_call: TRBD1; v_call: TRBV12-5; clone_size: few; j_call: TRBJ1-1; cdr3_nt: TGTGCCAGCACCCGAGGAGGGGGCCCTGAAGCTTTCTTT; cdr3_aa: CASTRGGGPEAFF
d_call: TRBD1; v_call: TRBV5-1; clone_size: .; j_call: TRBJ1-2; cdr3_nt: TGCGCCAGCAGCTTGGGACAGGGGGCACACTATGGCTACACCTTC; cdr3_aa: CASSLGQGAHYGYTF
d_call: TRBD2; v_call: TRBV11-3; clone_size: once; j_call: TRBJ2-2; cdr3_nt: TGTGCCAGCAGCTTAGGGCTAGCGGGAGGAGTCGGGGAGCTGTTTTTT; cdr3_aa: CASSLGLAGGVGELFF
d_call: .; v_call: TRBV6-8; clone_size: .; j_call: TRBJ1-5; cdr3_nt: TGTGCCAGCAGTCTACAGGATAGCAATCAGCCCCAGCATTTT; cdr3_aa: CASSLQDSNQPQHF
d_call: .; v_call: TRBV7-1; clone_size: .; j_call: TRBJ2-7; cdr3_nt: TGTGCCAGCAGCCAGGAAAAGAACTGGGAGCAGTACTTC; cdr3_aa: CASSQEKNWEQYF
d_call: TRBD2; v_call: TRBV6-8; clone_size: .; j_call: TRBJ2-1; cdr3_nt: TGTGCCAGCAGTACCGGGACTAGTCACTACAATGAGCAGTTCTTC; cdr3_aa: CASSTGTSHYNEQFF
d_call: .; v_call: TRBV6-7; clone_size: .; j_call: TRBJ2-7; cdr3_nt: TGTGCCAGCAGTTACAGGGGCGAGCAGTACTTC; cdr3_aa: CASSYRGEQYF
d_call: TRBD2; v_call: TRBV6-8; clone_size: .; j_call: TRBJ2-6; cdr3_nt: TGTGCCATCGCCCCACTAGCGGGAGCCGGGGCCAACGTCCTGACTTTC; cdr3_aa: CAIAPLAGAGANVLTF
d_call: .; v_call: TRBV29-1; clone_size: .; j_call: TRBJ2-7; cdr3_nt: TGCAGCGCTGCTCGGAGCCAGGGGAGGGGCGAGCAGTACTTC; cdr3_aa: CSAARSQGRGEQYF
d_call: TRBD1; v_call: TRBV28; clone_size: .; j_call: TRBJ1-4; cdr3_nt: TGTGCCAGCAGTCCCCCGGACAGGTGGAATGAAAAACTGTTTTTT; cdr3_aa: CASSPPDRWNEKLFF
d_call: .; v_call: TRBV19; clone_size: once; j_call: TRBJ2-7; cdr3_nt: TGTGCCAGTAGTGCCGGGTCCTACGAGCAGTACTTC; cdr3_aa: CASSAGSYEQYF
d_call: .; v_call: TRBV11-3; clone_size: once; j_call: TRBJ2-1; cdr3_nt: TGTGCCAGCAGCTTCCGTTCGGGGGCTTACACTATGGGGAATGAGCAGTTCTTC; cdr3_aa: CASSFRSGAYTMGNEQFF
d_call: .; v_call: TRBV23-1; clone_size: .; j_call: TRBJ2-2; cdr3_nt: TGCGCCAGCAGGTTGGAGGGGACCGGGGAGCTGTTTTTT; cdr3_aa: CASRLEGTGELFF
d_call: .; v_call: TRBV18; clone_size: .; j_call: TRBJ1-2; cdr3_nt: TGTGCCAGCTCACCACCCGGGACGGGAGCTAACTATGGCTACACCTTC; cdr3_aa: CASSPPGTGANYGYTF
d_call: .; v_call: TRBV6-4; clone_size: once; j_call: TRBJ1-2; cdr3_nt: TGTGCCAGTAGGACGGCCCGGGGCTACACCTTC; cdr3_aa: CASRTARGYTF
d_call: .; v_call: TRBV7-5; clone_size: .; j_call: TRBJ2-5; cdr3_nt: TGTGCCAGCAGCTTCGGGGGGCGTCTGGGCCAAGAGACCCAGTACTTC; cdr3_aa: CASSFGGRLGQETQYF
d_call: .; v_call: TRBV6-8; clone_size: .; j_call: TRBJ2-7; cdr3_nt: TGTGCCAGCAGTTACCGTGACAGCTTTGAGCAGTACTTC; cdr3_aa: CASSYRDSFEQYF
d_call: .; v_call: TRBV1; clone_size: .; j_call: TRBJ1-1; cdr3_nt: TGCGCCAGCAGCTGGGGACAGGGGGTAACTGAAGCTTTCTTT; cdr3_aa: CASSWGQGVTEAFF
d_call: .; v_call: TRBV19; clone_size: .; j_call: TRBJ1-1; cdr3_nt: TGTGCCAGCACCTCTGGTTCTGAAGCTTTCTTT; cdr3_aa: CASTSGSEAFF
d_call: .; v_call: TRBV5-1; clone_size: .; j_call: TRBJ2-1; cdr3_nt: TGCGCCAGCAGCTTGGACGCTGGGAGCTCCTACAATGAGCAGTTCTTC; cdr3_aa: CASSLDAGSSYNEQFF
d_call: TRBD2; v_call: TRBV6-8; clone_size: .; j_call: TRBJ2-3; cdr3_nt: TGTGCCATCAGGCCGCGGGGGAGCACAGATACGCAGTATTTT; cdr3_aa: CAIRPRGSTDTQYF
d_call: TRBD1; v_call: TRBV6-8; clone_size: few; j_call: TRBJ2-7; cdr3_nt: TGTGCCAGCAGTCACCAATACAGGGGTACTGACGAGCAGTACTTC; cdr3_aa: CASSHQYRGTDEQYF
d_call: .; v_call: TRBV28; clone_size: few; j_call: TRBJ1-2; cdr3_nt: TGTGCCAGCAGACCCACAGGGATAGGTGGCTACACCTTC; cdr3_aa: CASRPTGIGGYTF
d_call: TRBD1; v_call: TRBV19; clone_size: .; j_call: TRBJ1-5; cdr3_nt: TGTGCCAGTAATGGGGCACAGGGGGCTATTCAGCCCCAGCATTTT; cdr3_aa: CASNGAQGAIQPQHF
d_call: .; v_call: TRBV28; clone_size: .; j_call: TRBJ2-3; cdr3_nt: TGTGCCAGCAGTTTCCTCCAGGGGACAGATACGCAGTATTTT; cdr3_aa: CASSFLQGTDTQYF
d_call: .; v_call: TRBV6-8; clone_size: .; j_call: TRBJ1-2; cdr3_nt: TGTGCCAGCAGTTACACCACCGGGAGGGGCTATGGCTACACCTTC; cdr3_aa: CASSYTTGRGYGYTF
d_call: .; v_call: TRBV30; clone_size: few; j_call: TRBJ2-6; cdr3_nt: TGTGCCTGGAGCGGTACAGAATGGGGCTCTGGGGCCAACGTCCTGACTTTC; cdr3_aa: CAWSGTEWGSGANVLTF
d_call: .; v_call: TRBV10-3; clone_size: .; j_call: TRBJ1-5; cdr3_nt: TGTGCCATCAGTGAGGGGCAGGACAATCAGCCCCAGCATTTT; cdr3_aa: CAISEGQDNQPQHF
d_call: .; v_call: TRBV5-1; clone_size: .; j_call: TRBJ2-7; cdr3_nt: TGCGCCAGCAGCCCCCTCTACGGTCAGCGCTACGAGCAGTACTTC; cdr3_aa: CASSPLYGQRYEQYF
d_call: TRBD1; v_call: TRBV27; clone_size: .; j_call: TRBJ2-5; cdr3_nt: TGTGCCACCAGTAGGGGGGACAGGGCGGGAGAGACCCAGTACTTC; cdr3_aa: CATSRGDRAGETQYF
d_call: .; v_call: TRBV11-3; clone_size: .; j_call: TRBJ2-3; cdr3_nt: TGTGCCAGCAGCCTTTTTAGTACCGAGGAAATTAGCACAGATACGCAGTATTTT; cdr3_aa: CASSLFSTEEISTDTQYF
d_call: .; v_call: TRBV10-2; clone_size: .; j_call: TRBJ2-2; cdr3_nt: TGCGCCAGCAGCGGGGGTAGCGGGAACACCGGGGAGCTGTTTTTT; cdr3_aa: CASSGGSGNTGELFF
d_call: .; v_call: TRBV30; clone_size: .; j_call: TRBJ1-1; cdr3_nt: TGTGCCTGGAGTGTACCTAAGAACACTGAAGCTTTCTTT; cdr3_aa: CAWSVPKNTEAFF
d_call: TRBD2; v_call: TRBV6-8; clone_size: .; j_call: TRBJ2-1; cdr3_nt: TGTGCCAGCATCCCGGTAGCGGGAGGGAACAATGAGCAGTTCTTC; cdr3_aa: CASIPVAGGNNEQFF
d_call: .; v_call: TRBV6-8; clone_size: .; j_call: TRBJ2-1; cdr3_nt: TGTGCCAGCCAAGTCGCTTTCTACAATGAGCAGTTCTTC; cdr3_aa: CASQVAFYNEQFF
d_call: .; v_call: TRBV11-3; clone_size: once; j_call: TRBJ2-1; cdr3_nt: TGTGCCAGCAGCCCCATCCCCGGGGCCGGCCCCAATGAGCAGTTCTTC; cdr3_aa: CASSPIPGAGPNEQFF
d_call: TRBD1; v_call: TRBV30; clone_size: .; j_call: TRBJ1-4; cdr3_nt: TGTGCCTGGAGTCCACCGGGACAGTTAGGTGAAAAACTGTTTTTT; cdr3_aa: CAWSPPGQLGEKLFF
d_call: .; v_call: TRBV6-8; clone_size: .; j_call: TRBJ2-3; cdr3_nt: TGTGCCAGCGGTAGACTTACGGCAGATACGCAGTATTTT; cdr3_aa: CASGRLTADTQYF
d_call: .; v_call: TRBV5-1; clone_size: .; j_call: TRBJ2-5; cdr3_nt: TGCGCCAGCAGCCCCAACGTACTAGCCCAAGAGACCCAGTACTTC; cdr3_aa: CASSPNVLAQETQYF
d_call: TRBD1; v_call: TRBV11-1; clone_size: .; j_call: TRBJ1-1; cdr3_nt: TGTGCCAGCAGCACCCAGGGGGGACCGATCAACACTGAAGCTTTCTTT; cdr3_aa: CASSTQGGPINTEAFF